The source of this T cell receptor beta chain is a study of blood T cell repertoires in COVID-19. Generated by immunoSEQ multiplex PCR, the TCRdb table keeps only in-frame clones and is missing some. There are about 250,000 clones in the sample; 65% to 85% occur only once, and approximately 5.9% lies in the top ten. V dropped 6 bases and J dropped 3 bases, with 12 bases sitting between them. The CDR3 runs 13 residues. Germline assignment: CDR1 KGHSH and CDR2 LQKENI. Sequencing was carried out using peripheral blood. This chain joins TRBV18 and TRBJ2-7; a weak D match, TRBD2 (5 bases). The TCR comes from a man of 80 years or more with acute or convalescent COVID-19. The CDR3 loop is CASSPGERYEQYF. CDR3 DNA: TGTGCCAGCTCCCCCGGGGAGCGCTACGAGCAGTACTTC.